The 12 T cell receptor beta chains below all came from one sample that was sequenced in a study of T-cell reconstitution after alpha-beta-depleted transplantation in children. Preparation of the TCRbeta library involved a method that used unique molecular identifiers. TCRdb fed the PCR reads into MiXCR, producing one record per CDR3 protein. This sample has some 830,000 distinct CDR3 sequences, with under 20% found just once. The sample was PBMCs, mostly from graft donor cells, taken 360 days after TCRalphabeta/CD19-depleted stem cell transplant. These receptors all come from a male patient younger than 18 who had a stem cell transplant for acute lymphoblastic leukemia, so the T cells may come from the graft donor.

In its sample, this clonotype was seen a few times. The chain is built from TRBV6-1 and TRBJ2-7, with TRBD1 identical over 9 bases. Germline V gives CDR1 MNHNS, CDR2 SASEGT. With V trimmed by 3 bases and J by 0 bases, 6 bases remained unmatched. This CDR3 has 16 amino acids. The CDR3 region is CASSDRADRGSYEQYF. CDR3 sequence (DNA): TGTGCCAGCAGTGACCGTGCGGACAGGGGCTCCTACGAGCAGTACTTC.

This rearrangement joins TRBV12-3 or TRBV12-4 to TRBJ2-1; TRBD2 matches at 7 bases. This CDR3 contains 14 residues. J was trimmed by 7 bases and V by 4 bases; bases with no gene match: 7. CDR3 residues: CASSSRWGGNEQFF. CDR3 sequence (DNA): TGTGCCAGCAGTTCGAGGTGGGGAGGGAATGAGCAGTTCTTC.

This clonotype was counted between two and nine times. The gene calls are TRBV28 and TRBJ2-7, with 10 bases that match TRBD2. This CDR3 is built from 16 residues. Germline trimming cut 5 bases from V and 0 bases from J; bases unmatched to any gene: 7. Germline V lookup: CDR1 MDHEN, CDR2 SYDVKM. CDR3: CASSGGSGRFSYEQYF. Written as DNA, the CDR3 is TGTGCCAGCAGTGGAGGTAGCGGGAGGTTCTCCTACGAGCAGTACTTC.

This clonotype has a handful of counts. The chain employs TRBV18 and TRBJ2-1; D possibly corresponds to TRBD2 (6 bases). Germline CDR1 reads KGHSH; CDR2 reads LQKENI. The CDR3 length is 15 residues. V was pared by 3 bases and J by 8 bases, with 17 bases between. CDR3: CASSPTTGVNYEQFF. The CDR3 bases are TGTGCCAGCTCACCCACAACGGGAGTTAACTATGAGCAGTTCTTC.

This clonotype was counted only a few times. The chain has TRBV20-1 and TRBJ2-1, with a tentative D call TRBD2 (6 bases). Germline V gene data show CDR1 as DFQATT and CDR2 as SNEGSKA (reference sequence). Trimming stripped 0 bases from V and 2 bases from J, with 11 bases between. The CDR3 has 15 amino acids. Here the CDR3 reads CSARELGGTYNEQFF. CDR3 sequence (DNA): TGCAGTGCTAGAGAGCTAGGAGGGACCTACAATGAGCAGTTCTTC.

This clonotype was seen repeatedly, ten times or more. V usage is TRBV20-1 and J usage is TRBJ1-2, with TRBD1 as a possible D gene (5 bases). Trimming removed 4 bases at V and 5 bases at J, with 8 bases between. The CDR3 length is 11 residues. The germline CDR1 and CDR2 sequences are DFQATT and SNEGSKA (reference sequence). The chain's CDR3 is CSATGTYGYTF. The DNA of the CDR3 is TGCAGTGCTACTGGGACTTATGGCTACACCTTC.

The chain uses TRBV7-3 and TRBJ2-1, with D tentatively TRBD2 (7 bases). In germline, CDR1 is SGHTA, CDR2 FQGTGA. The CDR3 extends over 17 amino acids. Trimming stripped 0 bases from V and 5 bases from J, with 17 bases between. This CDR3 is CASSLTGGLPGHNEQFF. DNA of the CDR3: TGTGCCAGCAGCTTAACCGGGGGGCTCCCGGGCCACAATGAGCAGTTCTTC.

This chain links TRBV7-6 with TRBJ2-7; D may correspond to TRBD1 or TRBD2 (5 bases each). The V end lost 5 bases, the J end lost 5 bases, and 16 bases lay between the germline ends. This CDR3 comprises 14 residues. Germline V gene sequence: CDR1 SGHVS, CDR2 FNYEAQ. In nucleotides, the CDR3 is TGTGCCAGCAGCCCAATTCGAGGGGCTGACGAGCAGTACTTC. Amino acids: CASSPIRGADEQYF.

The genes are TRBV7-9 and TRBJ2-7; TRBD1 matches 7 bases. Trimming took 7 bases from V and 6 from J; bases not matched to a gene: 3. The CDR3 is made up of 11 amino acids. Germline CDR1 and CDR2: SEHNR and FQNEAQ (reference sequence). CDR3 residues: CASTTGSEQYF. CDR3 DNA: TGTGCCAGCACGACAGGGAGCGAGCAGTACTTC.

This clonotype has a handful of counts. The gene calls are TRBV4-1 and TRBJ1-4, with D uncertain. This CDR3 has 12 amino acids. CDR1 is MGHRA and CDR2 is YSYEKL in the germline V gene. The V end lost 4 bases, the J end lost 11 bases, and 11 bases lay between the germline ends. CDR3 DNA sequence: TGCGCCAGCAGCCTCCCGGGTGGGAAACTGTTTTTT. Translated: CASSLPGGKLFF.

Comment on this clonotype: Germline is not matched at one junction end, which may reflect a read error. The J gene is TRBJ2-1, the V gene TRBV20-1; D is unresolved. The CDR3 is 13 amino acids. CDR1 and CDR2 from the germline V gene are DFQATT and SNEGSKA (reference sequence). CDR3 DNA: TGCAGTGCTAGTACCTATTCCTACAGTGAGCAGTTCTTC. Encoded protein: CSASTYSYSEQFF.

This sequence joins TRBV5-1 and TRBJ2-7; maybe TRBD2 (5 bases). CDR3 length: 13 residues. V lost 5 bases, J lost 3 bases, and 12 bases lay in between. CDR1 is SGHRS and CDR2 is YFSETQ in the germline V gene. The CDR3 sequence: CASSTPEGYEQYF. The CDR3 region has the DNA TGCGCCAGCAGTACTCCCGAGGGCTACGAGCAGTACTTC.